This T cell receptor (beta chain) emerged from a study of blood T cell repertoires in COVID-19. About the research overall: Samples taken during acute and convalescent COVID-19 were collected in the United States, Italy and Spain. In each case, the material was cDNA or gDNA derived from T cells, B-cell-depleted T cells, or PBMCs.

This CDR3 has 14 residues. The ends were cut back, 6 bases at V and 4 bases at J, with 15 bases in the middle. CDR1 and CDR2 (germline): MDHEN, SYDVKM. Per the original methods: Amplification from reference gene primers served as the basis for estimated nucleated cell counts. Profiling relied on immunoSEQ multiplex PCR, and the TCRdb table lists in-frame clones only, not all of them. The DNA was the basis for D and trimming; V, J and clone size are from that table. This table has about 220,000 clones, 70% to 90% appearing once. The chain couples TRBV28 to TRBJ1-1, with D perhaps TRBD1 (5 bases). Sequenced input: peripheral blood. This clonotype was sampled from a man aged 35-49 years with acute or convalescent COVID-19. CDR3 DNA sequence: TGTGCCAGCAGCATCGCTAGGGGAAGCACTGAAGCTTTCTTT. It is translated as CASSIARGSTEAFF.